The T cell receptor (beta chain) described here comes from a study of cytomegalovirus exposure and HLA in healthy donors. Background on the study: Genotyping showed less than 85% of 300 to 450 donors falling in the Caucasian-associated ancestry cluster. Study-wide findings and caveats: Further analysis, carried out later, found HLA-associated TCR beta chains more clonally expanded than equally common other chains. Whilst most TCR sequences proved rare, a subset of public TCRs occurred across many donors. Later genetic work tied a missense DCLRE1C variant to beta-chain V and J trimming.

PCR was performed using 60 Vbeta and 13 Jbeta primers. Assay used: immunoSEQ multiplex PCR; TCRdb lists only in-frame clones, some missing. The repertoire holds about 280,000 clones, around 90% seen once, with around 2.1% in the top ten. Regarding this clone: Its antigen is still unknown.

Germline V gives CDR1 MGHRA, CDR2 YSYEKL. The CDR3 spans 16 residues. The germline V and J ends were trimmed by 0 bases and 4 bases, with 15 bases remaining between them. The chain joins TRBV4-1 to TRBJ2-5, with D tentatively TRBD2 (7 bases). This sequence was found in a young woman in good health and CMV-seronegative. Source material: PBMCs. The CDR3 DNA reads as TGCGCCAGCAGCCAAGATATAGGGGGGGCAGGAGAGACCCAGTACTTC. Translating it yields CASSQDIGGAGETQYF.